This TCR beta chain was identified during a study of vaccination and CD4 T cells after COVID-19. Details on this clonotype: Antigen: not known.

An Oncomine TCR Beta short-read assay was used to sequence the DNA from cultured CD4+ T cells. TCRdb re-called the PCR reads with MiXCR, one entry per CDR3 protein. This sample has over 13,000 distinct CDR3 sequences, with about half found just once. This CDR3 contains 16 residues. Trimming at V came to 1 base and at J to 4 bases, leaving 5 bases not matched to a gene. Per the germline V gene, CDR1 is SGHAT and CDR2 is FQNNGV. This sample's treatment: approximately nine-day PBMC culture with coronavirus spike peptide pools or control peptides (ViraFEST assay). PBMCs were cultured at some 2.1 million per well with approximately 10 IU/ml IL-2 and approximately 9.7 ug/ml peptide pools.

V and J are TRBV11-2 and TRBJ2-3; 10 nucleotides align to TRBD1. The clonotype comes from a human donor who had recovered from COVID-19. Sequenced material: CD4+ T cells from blood, cultured in vitro. The CDR3: CASSLVTGQGADTQYF. The CDR3 DNA sequence: TGTGCCAGCAGCTTAGTGACCGGACAGGGGGCAGATACGCAGTATTTT.